This T cell receptor beta chain was captured by sequencing in a study of cytomegalovirus exposure and HLA in healthy donors. Trimming cost V 5 bases and J 5 bases, with 18 bases left between them. Per germline, CDR1 SGHTA and CDR2 FQGNSA. This CDR3 contains 15 residues. Findings and limits, study-wide: There was a cluster of highly shared sequence variants that was likely a sequencing artifact. According to the study, 180 or so TCR beta chains were cytomegalovirus-associated.

60 Vbeta and 13 Jbeta primers were used in PCR. Only in-frame clones appear in the TCRdb table, and some are missing; sequencing was by immunoSEQ multiplex PCR. The repertoire holds about 190,000 clones, with around 80% as singletons. Comments on this clone: Antigen specificity is unknown.

V is TRBV7-2 and J is TRBJ1-2, with TRBD1 as a possible D gene (5 bases). Sequenced sample: PBMCs. This TCR was sampled from a woman aged 40 to 49 in good health and CMV-seronegative. The CDR3 here is CASSQPGGGKYGYTF. The CDR3 nucleotides are TGTGCCAGCAGCCAGCCCGGGGGGGGGAAATATGGCTACACCTTC.